This T cell receptor beta chain was captured in a study of blood T cell repertoires in COVID-19. The repertoire was sequenced with immunoSEQ multiplex PCR; TCRdb's copy has only in-frame clones and lacks some. The table records 200,000 to 250,000 clones, 88% of them present only once. The CDR3 spans 15 residues. Germline V gene sequence: CDR1 SNHLY, CDR2 FYNNEI. J gave up 6 bases and V 6 bases, and 9 bases lay outside the gene matches. Sequenced input: PBMCs or T cells enriched from blood (not recorded which). V and J are TRBV2 and TRBJ1-3; 9 positions agree with TRBD1. This TCR was sampled from a woman younger than 45 who had recovered from COVID-19. The CDR3 DNA reads as TGTGCCAGCAGCAGCAGACAGGGGGAAATAAACACCATATATTTT. As protein: CASSSRQGEINTIYF.